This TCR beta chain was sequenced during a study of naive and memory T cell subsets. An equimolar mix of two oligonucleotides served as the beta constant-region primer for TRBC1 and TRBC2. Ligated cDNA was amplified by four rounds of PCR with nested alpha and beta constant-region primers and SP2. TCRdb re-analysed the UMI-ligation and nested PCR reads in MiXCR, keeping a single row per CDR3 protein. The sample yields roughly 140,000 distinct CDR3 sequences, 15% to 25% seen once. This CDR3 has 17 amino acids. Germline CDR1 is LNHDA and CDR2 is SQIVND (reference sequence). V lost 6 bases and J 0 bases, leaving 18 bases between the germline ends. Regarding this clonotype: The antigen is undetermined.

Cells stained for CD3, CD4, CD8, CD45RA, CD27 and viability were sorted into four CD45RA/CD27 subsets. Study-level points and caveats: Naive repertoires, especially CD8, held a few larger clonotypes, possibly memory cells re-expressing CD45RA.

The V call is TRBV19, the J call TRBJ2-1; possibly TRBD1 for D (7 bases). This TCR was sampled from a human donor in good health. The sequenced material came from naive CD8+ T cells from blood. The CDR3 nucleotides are TGTGCCAGTAGAATTGGAGGGGGCCGCAGCTCCTACAATGAGCAGTTCTTC. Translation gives CASRIGGGRSSYNEQFF. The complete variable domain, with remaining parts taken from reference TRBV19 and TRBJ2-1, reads DGGITQSPKYLFRKEGQNVTLSCEQNLNHDAMYWYRQDPGQGLRLIYYSQIVNDFQKGDIAEGYSVSREKKESFPLTVTSAQKNPTAFYLCASRIGGGRSSYNEQFFGPGTRLTVL.